Shown below are 15 T cell receptor beta chains from a single sample sequenced in a study of OX40 agonist ivuxolimab in advanced cancers. Data came from immunoSEQ multiplex PCR; TCRdb stores just in-frame clones and leaves some out. The sample has 60,000 to 85,000 clones, about 89% seen once. The sequencing here drew on CD4+ or CD8+ T cells sorted from blood, taken in a trial of the OX40 agonist ivuxolimab. The receptors come from an adult with an advanced solid tumor such as melanoma, head and neck, liver or kidney cancer.

The CDR3 loop reads CAWSVIRRTTDGYTF. CDR3 coding DNA: TGTGCCTGGAGTGTTATAAGGAGGACAACGGATGGCTACACCTTC. V usage is TRBV30 and J usage is TRBJ1-2; D perhaps matches TRBD1 (5 bases). The CDR3 is made up of 15 amino acids. The germline V gene has CDR1 GTSNPN and CDR2 SVGIG (reference sequence). Trimming stripped 0 bases from V and 6 bases from J, with 17 bases between. Together with reference TRBV30 and TRBJ1-2, the CDR3 gives the full variable domain: SQTIHQWPATLVQPVGSPLSLECTVEGTSNPNLYWYRQAAGRGLQLLFYSVGIGQISSEVPQNLSASRPQDRQFILSSKKLLLSDSGFYLCAWSVIRRTTDGYTFGSGTRLTVV.

The chain links TRBV7-2 to TRBJ1-5; 10 bases fit TRBD1. The CDR3 is 14 residues long. Germline CDR1 and CDR2: SGHTA and FQGNSA. V lost 5 bases, J lost 6 bases, and 4 bases stayed unmatched. This chain's CDR3 is CASSVRQGAQPQHF. The CDR3 nucleotides are TGTGCCAGCAGCGTTCGACAGGGGGCTCAGCCCCAGCATTTT.

Concerning this clone itself: This may come from a read error, since a much larger clone is one base off. The CDR3 loop is CASSLGQGNTEAFF. CDR3 DNA: TGTGCCAGCAGCTTGGGACAGGGGAACACTGAAGCTTTCTTT. The rearrangement joins TRBV7-6 to TRBJ1-1, with 9 positions matching TRBD1. CDR1 and CDR2 from the germline V gene are SGHVS and FNYEAQ. V gave up 3 bases and J gave up 1 base; unmatched junction bases: 0. This CDR3 is built from 14 residues.

This clone has just a few counts. This rearrangement joins TRBV19 to TRBJ1-2, with TRBD1 as a possible D gene (5 bases). V was trimmed by 5 bases and J by 0 bases, leaving 10 bases between them. Looked up from germline, CDR1 is LNHDA and CDR2 is SQIVND (reference sequence). The CDR3 has 14 residues. The CDR3 loop reads CASSDKGANYGYTF. The CDR3 coding sequence is TGTGCCAGTAGTGATAAAGGGGCTAACTATGGCTACACCTTC.

The V and J genes are TRBV5-1 and TRBJ2-1; maybe TRBD1 (6 bases). Germline-derived CDR1 and CDR2 are SGHRS and YFSETQ. This CDR3 spans 14 amino acids. V dropped 5 bases and J dropped 0 bases, with 9 bases sitting between them. The CDR3, as DNA: TGCGCCAGCAGTAGGGGGAGCTCCTACAATGAGCAGTTCTTC. Residues: CASSRGSSYNEQFF.

The chain couples TRBV30 to TRBJ2-5; TRBD2 is a possible D gene (5 bases). CDR1 is GTSNPN, CDR2 SVGIG, per germline (reference sequence). The V end lost 2 bases, the J end lost 4 bases, and 11 bases lay between the germline ends. This CDR3 contains 13 residues. The CDR3 DNA reads as TGTGCCTGGAGTCTCCCGGAGGCAGAGACCCAGTACTTC. Protein sequence: CAWSLPEAETQYF.

The chain has TRBV19 and TRBJ1-2; D is unresolved. V lost 4 bases and J 0 bases, leaving 9 bases between the germline ends. Germline-derived CDR1 and CDR2 are LNHDA and SQIVND (reference sequence). The length of the CDR3 is 14 residues. The DNA of the CDR3 is TGTGCCAGTAGTAGCCAGGCCCCTAACTATGGCTACACCTTC. Its translation: CASSSQAPNYGYTF.

The sample holds one count of this clone. The chain carries TRBV30 and TRBJ1-3; D remains unclear. This CDR3 is 15 amino acids long. V was trimmed by 0 bases and J by 4 bases, leaving 13 bases between them. Germline loops: CDR1 GTSNPN, CDR2 SVGIG (reference sequence). For the CDR3, the DNA is TGTGCCTGGAGTGTAGGGTCTCGGTACGGAAACACCATATATTTT. Its translation is CAWSVGSRYGNTIYF.

In this sample, this clone turned up a few times. This chain connects TRBV5-6 to TRBJ1-1, with D uncertain. V shed 3 bases and J shed 7 bases, with 13 bases lying between them. This CDR3 has 13 amino acids. In germline, CDR1 is SGHDT, CDR2 YYEEEE. The CDR3 spells CASSSERRGEAFF. The CDR3 DNA reads TGTGCCAGCAGCTCGGAGAGGCGCGGTGAAGCTTTCTTT.

The V call is TRBV6-1, the J call TRBJ2-7; tentative D call: TRBD1 (6 bases). CDR3 length equals 12 residues. Trimming cost V 6 bases and J 5 bases, with 11 bases left between them. Germline lookup yields CDR1 MNHNS and CDR2 SASEGT. DNA of the CDR3: TGTGCCAGCAGCCTAAACAGGGACGAGCAGTACTTC. Its protein product is CASSLNRDEQYF.

Details on this clone: A read error may account for a junction end that differs from germline. The chain recombines TRBV2 with TRBJ1-2, with D unresolved. Germline V gene lookup returns CDR1 SNHLY and CDR2 FYNNEI. This CDR3 is 12 amino acids long. The CDR3 sequence: CASSEGFYGYIF. The CDR3 bases are TGTGCCAGCAGTGAAGGCTTCTATGGCTACATCTTC.

This chain links TRBV29-1 with TRBJ2-1; D remains ambiguous. The CDR3 sequence is 12 residues long. In germline, CDR1 is SQVTM, CDR2 ANQGSEA. Between the trimmed V and J ends, which lost 3 bases and 4 bases, there was a span of 7 bases. For the CDR3, the DNA is TGCAGCGTTGAGGCCGGTTACAATGAGCAGTTCTTC. Its protein is CSVEAGYNEQFF.

The chain uses TRBV5-1 and TRBJ2-7; possibly TRBD1 or TRBD2 for D (5 bases each). Looked up from germline, CDR1 is SGHRS and CDR2 is YFSETQ. The V gene lost 0 bases and the J gene lost 9 bases, with 16 bases spanning the gap. This CDR3 has 14 amino acids. DNA of the CDR3: TGCGCCAGCAGCTTGGGGGAGCTCTTTGGGACGCAGTACTTC. Translated: CASSLGELFGTQYF.

The chain has TRBV5-1 and TRBJ2-1, with 8 bases that match TRBD1. This CDR3 contains 15 residues. The germline gives CDR1 SGHRS, CDR2 YFSETQ. V lost 4 bases, J lost 2 bases, and 5 bases stayed unmatched. The CDR3 sequence is CASSPGQGTYNEQFF. For the CDR3, the DNA is TGCGCCAGCAGCCCCGGACAGGGTACCTACAATGAGCAGTTCTTC.

The chain carries TRBV28 and TRBJ1-2; 8 bases map to TRBD1. Trimming removed 3 bases from V and 3 bases from J; junction bases left unmatched: 6. CDR1 is MDHEN and CDR2 is SYDVKM in the germline V gene. The CDR3 totals 15 residues. For the CDR3, the DNA is TGTGCCAGCAGTTTGACAGGGGTTTTTGACTATGGCTACACCTTC. Protein: CASSLTGVFDYGYTF.